These T cell receptor beta chains were read from a single sample in a study of OX40 agonist ivuxolimab in advanced cancers. The assay was immunoSEQ multiplex PCR, and TCRdb's table has in-frame clones only and misses some. The top ten hold 1.1% of the sample, which has 48,000 or so clones, approximately 84% seen once. Sequencing was performed on CD4+ or CD8+ T cells sorted from blood, taken in a trial of the OX40 agonist ivuxolimab. The origin of the receptors is an adult with an advanced solid tumor such as melanoma, head and neck, liver or kidney cancer. CDR3s include the opening cysteine and the closing phenylalanine or tryptophan. Fields, in order: V gene, J gene, clone size, D gene, CDR3 protein, CDR3 DNA. A D gene is named only where the DNA matches it firmly. Rows give clone size only sometimes, using once, few, many, or a class for an expanded clone.

v_gene: TRBV6-5; j_gene: TRBJ1-5; abundance: -; d_gene: -; CDR3aa: CASSYEDRNQPQHF; CDR3nt: TGTGCCAGCAGTTATGAGGACAGAAATCAGCCCCAGCATTTT
v_gene: TRBV29-1; j_gene: TRBJ1-2; abundance: once; d_gene: TRBD1; CDR3aa: CSAPTGGGYTF; CDR3nt: TGCAGCGCCCCGACAGGGGGCGGCTACACCTTC
v_gene: TRBV6-5; j_gene: TRBJ2-2; abundance: few; d_gene: -; CDR3aa: CASSYSRDTGELFF; CDR3nt: TGTGCCAGCAGTTACTCCCGGGACACCGGGGAGCTGTTTTTT
v_gene: TRBV19; j_gene: TRBJ2-5; abundance: -; d_gene: TRBD2; CDR3aa: CASSIELGGETQYF; CDR3nt: TGTGCCAGTAGTATAGAATTGGGGGGGGAGACCCAGTACTTC
v_gene: TRBV7-2; j_gene: TRBJ2-3; abundance: -; d_gene: -; CDR3aa: CASSLFGVRADTQYF; CDR3nt: TGTGCCAGCAGCTTATTTGGGGTGCGGGCAGATACGCAGTATTTT
v_gene: TRBV6-6; j_gene: TRBJ1-5; abundance: -; d_gene: TRBD1; CDR3aa: CASSHRGQPQHF; CDR3nt: TGTGCCAGCAGTCACAGGGGTCAGCCCCAGCATTTT
v_gene: TRBV5-4; j_gene: TRBJ2-1; abundance: -; d_gene: -; CDR3aa: CASSRGLIGLGGYNEQFF; CDR3nt: TGTGCCAGCAGCCGCGGGTTGATAGGTCTAGGCGGTTACAATGAGCAGTTCTTC
v_gene: TRBV28; j_gene: TRBJ2-5; abundance: -; d_gene: TRBD2; CDR3aa: CASSLVSGGGPQYF; CDR3nt: TGTGCCAGCAGTTTAGTGAGCGGGGGGGGTCCGCAGTACTTC
v_gene: TRBV27; j_gene: TRBJ2-5; abundance: -; d_gene: TRBD1; CDR3aa: CASSLSDRSQETQYF; CDR3nt: TGTGCCAGCAGTTTATCGGACAGGTCCCAAGAGACCCAGTACTTC
v_gene: TRBV10-3; j_gene: TRBJ1-4; abundance: -; d_gene: -; CDR3aa: CAISEGGDGEKLFF; CDR3nt: TGTGCCATCAGTGAGGGTGGGGACGGTGAAAAACTGTTTTTT
v_gene: TRBV25-1; j_gene: TRBJ1-2; abundance: -; d_gene: TRBD1; CDR3aa: CASSTPSGQGAYGYTF; CDR3nt: TGTGCCAGCAGTACTCCAAGTGGGCAGGGGGCTTATGGCTACACCTTC
v_gene: TRBV7-6; j_gene: TRBJ2-7; abundance: -; d_gene: TRBD2; CDR3aa: CASSLPSRAGGPYEQYF; CDR3nt: TGTGCCAGCAGCCTTCCCTCCCGAGCGGGAGGGCCATACGAGCAGTACTTC
v_gene: TRBV5-6; j_gene: TRBJ2-5; abundance: -; d_gene: -; CDR3aa: CASSSDRGRTQYF; CDR3nt: TGTGCCAGCAGCTCCGACAGAGGGAGGACCCAGTACTTC
v_gene: TRBV5-1; j_gene: TRBJ1-2; abundance: -; d_gene: -; CDR3aa: CASSIRGGYYGYTF; CDR3nt: TGCGCCAGCAGCATCAGGGGTGGGTACTATGGCTACACCTTC
v_gene: TRBV6-1; j_gene: TRBJ1-4; abundance: -; d_gene: TRBD1; CDR3aa: CASRGGQVNEKLFF; CDR3nt: TGTGCCAGCAGGGGGGGACAGGTTAATGAAAAACTGTTTTTT
v_gene: TRBV5-4; j_gene: TRBJ2-5; abundance: -; d_gene: -; CDR3aa: CASSFPGRGETQYF; CDR3nt: TGTGCCAGCAGCTTTCCGGGGAGAGGAGAGACCCAGTACTTC
v_gene: TRBV5-1; j_gene: TRBJ2-5; abundance: -; d_gene: -; CDR3aa: CASSIDREQETQYF; CDR3nt: TGCGCCAGCAGCATAGACAGAGAGCAAGAGACCCAGTACTTC
v_gene: TRBV5-4; j_gene: TRBJ2-7; abundance: -; d_gene: -; CDR3aa: CASSFPDGGSANEQYF; CDR3nt: TGTGCCAGCAGCTTCCCGGACGGTGGATCGGCCAACGAGCAGTACTTC
v_gene: TRBV13; j_gene: TRBJ2-5; abundance: -; d_gene: TRBD2; CDR3aa: CASSLGGRLRETQYF; CDR3nt: TGTGCCAGCAGCTTAGGCGGGAGGCTGAGGGAGACCCAGTACTTC
v_gene: TRBV28; j_gene: TRBJ1-5; abundance: -; d_gene: -; CDR3aa: CASSLSPGLGSTNQPQHF; CDR3nt: TGTGCCAGCAGTTTGAGCCCAGGGCTAGGTAGCACCAATCAGCCCCAGCATTTT
v_gene: TRBV19; j_gene: TRBJ1-5; abundance: -; d_gene: -; CDR3aa: CASRQEFTRQPQHF; CDR3nt: TGTGCCAGCCGTCAGGAATTCACGCGTCAGCCCCAGCATTTT
v_gene: TRBV13; j_gene: TRBJ1-5; abundance: -; d_gene: -; CDR3aa: CASSFPLRHQPQHF; CDR3nt: TGTGCCAGCAGCTTTCCGCTCCGACATCAGCCCCAGCATTTT
v_gene: TRBV30; j_gene: TRBJ1-2; abundance: -; d_gene: -; CDR3aa: CAWSGGASYGYTF; CDR3nt: TGTGCCTGGAGTGGGGGGGCGAGTTATGGCTACACCTTC
v_gene: TRBV27; j_gene: TRBJ2-2; abundance: -; d_gene: -; CDR3aa: CASSRGTVTGELFF; CDR3nt: TGTGCCAGCAGTCGGGGGACAGTCACCGGGGAGCTGTTTTTT
v_gene: TRBV18; j_gene: TRBJ2-5; abundance: -; d_gene: TRBD1; CDR3aa: CASSPRQGARQETQYF; CDR3nt: TGTGCCAGCTCACCAAGACAGGGGGCGAGGCAAGAGACCCAGTACTTC
v_gene: TRBV7-2; j_gene: TRBJ2-1; abundance: -; d_gene: -; CDR3aa: CASRAGVGEQFF; CDR3nt: TGTGCCAGCCGCGCAGGGGTGGGTGAGCAGTTCTTC
v_gene: TRBV21-1; j_gene: TRBJ2-1; abundance: once; d_gene: -; CDR3aa: CASSKGNSWAYNEQFF; CDR3nt: TGTGCCAGCAGCAAAGGGAATAGCTGGGCCTACAATGAGCAGTTCTTC
v_gene: TRBV28; j_gene: TRBJ1-2; abundance: -; d_gene: -; CDR3aa: CASSLAYHGYTF; CDR3nt: TGTGCCAGCAGTTTAGCGTACCATGGCTACACCTTC
v_gene: TRBV9; j_gene: TRBJ2-7; abundance: -; d_gene: -; CDR3aa: CASSPRDILDYEQYF; CDR3nt: TGTGCCAGCAGCCCGAGGGACATCCTTGACTACGAGCAGTACTTC
v_gene: TRBV27; j_gene: TRBJ2-1; abundance: -; d_gene: TRBD2; CDR3aa: CASTDLAGAQNEQFF; CDR3nt: TGTGCCAGCACCGACCTAGCGGGAGCTCAAAATGAGCAGTTCTTC
v_gene: TRBV9; j_gene: TRBJ2-7; abundance: few; d_gene: -; CDR3aa: CASSALGGLEQYF; CDR3nt: TGTGCCAGCAGCGCACTCGGTGGGCTCGAGCAGTACTTC
v_gene: TRBV11-2; j_gene: TRBJ2-1; abundance: -; d_gene: -; CDR3aa: CASTSAGRYNEQFF; CDR3nt: TGTGCCAGCACCTCGGCAGGCAGATACAATGAGCAGTTCTTC
v_gene: TRBV9; j_gene: TRBJ1-2; abundance: -; d_gene: -; CDR3aa: CASSVDKEYGYTF; CDR3nt: TGTGCCAGCAGCGTTGACAAAGAATATGGCTACACCTTC
v_gene: TRBV7-9; j_gene: TRBJ1-6; abundance: few; d_gene: TRBD1; CDR3aa: CASAPPGQGNSPLHF; CDR3nt: TGTGCCAGCGCCCCTCCGGGACAGGGTAATTCACCCCTCCACTTT
v_gene: TRBV25-1; j_gene: TRBJ2-5; abundance: -; d_gene: TRBD2; CDR3aa: CASSEWGGWGETQYF; CDR3nt: TGTGCCAGCAGTGAATGGGGGGGTTGGGGGGAGACCCAGTACTTC
v_gene: TRBV25-1; j_gene: TRBJ1-2; abundance: -; d_gene: TRBD1; CDR3aa: CASGGQGAGGYTF; CDR3nt: TGTGCCAGCGGGGGACAGGGGGCCGGTGGCTACACCTTC
v_gene: TRBV4-3; j_gene: TRBJ1-4; abundance: -; d_gene: -; CDR3aa: CASSQGRGGNSNVKLFF; CDR3nt: TGCGCCAGCAGCCAAGGGAGGGGGGGGAACTCCAATGTCAAACTGTTTTTT
v_gene: TRBV19; j_gene: TRBJ2-2; abundance: once; d_gene: -; CDR3aa: CASSMAAGELFF; CDR3nt: TGTGCCAGTAGTATGGCAGCCGGGGAGCTGTTTTTT
v_gene: TRBV2; j_gene: TRBJ2-2; abundance: -; d_gene: TRBD2; CDR3aa: CASSEAGLRTGELFF; CDR3nt: TGTGCCAGCAGTGAAGCGGGACTAAGAACCGGGGAGCTGTTTTTT
v_gene: TRBV18; j_gene: TRBJ2-5; abundance: -; d_gene: -; CDR3aa: CASSPWETVQETQYF; CDR3nt: TGTGCCAGCTCACCGTGGGAGACAGTCCAAGAGACCCAGTACTTC
v_gene: TRBV7-9; j_gene: TRBJ2-2; abundance: -; d_gene: TRBD2; CDR3aa: CASTSSGGQGGELFF; CDR3nt: TGTGCCAGCACCTCCAGCGGGGGCCAGGGTGGGGAGCTGTTTTTT